The rows below give T cell receptor beta chains drawn from one sample of a study of T cells after yellow fever vaccination. TCRdb analysed the 5' RACE reads with MiXCR anew, one entry per CDR3 protein. The sample includes fewer than 450,000 distinct CDR3 sequences, approximately 3.9% seen only once; the top ten take roughly a quarter. The sample was PBMCs, taken 5 days after the yellow fever booster vaccination. The receptors shown here come from a man between 18 and 35 years old who received the YFV17D yellow fever vaccine. Each CDR3 is given with its conserved first and last residue. A D gene is named only where the DNA matches it firmly. Clone size appears in some rows only: once, few, many, or a class for an expanded clone.

j_gene	v_gene	d_gene	abundance	CDR3aa	CDR3nt
TRBJ2-5	TRBV6-2/TRBV6-3	NA	many	CASKDGANQETQYF	TGTGCCAGCAAGGATGGAGCCAATCAAGAGACCCAGTACTTC
TRBJ1-2	TRBV29-1	NA	NA	CSVDGQDYGYTF	TGCAGCGTTGACGGACAAGACTATGGCTACACCTTC
TRBJ2-2	TRBV6-6	NA	few	CASSSMAARNTGELFF	TGTGCCAGCAGTTCTATGGCGGCCAGGAACACCGGGGAGCTGTTTTTT
TRBJ2-1	TRBV5-6	TRBD2	NA	CASSHLAGGGNEQFF	TGTGCCAGCAGCCACCTAGCGGGGGGAGGTAATGAGCAGTTCTTC
TRBJ2-7	TRBV28	NA	few	CASQGYEQYF	TGTGCCAGCCAGGGATACGAGCAGTACTTC
TRBJ1-6	TRBV6-5	TRBD1	few	CASSPTGTGVPNSPLHF	TGTGCCAGCAGCCCTACCGGGACAGGGGTCCCTAATTCACCCCTCCACTTT
TRBJ1-1	TRBV7-9	TRBD1	NA	CASSHTSGTGDTEAFF	TGTGCCAGCAGCCACACCTCCGGGACAGGGGACACTGAAGCTTTCTTT
TRBJ2-6	TRBV6-5	NA	few	CASTARGARSGANVLTF	TGTGCCAGCACCGCACGAGGGGCCCGCTCTGGGGCCAACGTCCTGACTTTC
TRBJ2-2	TRBV5-1	NA	many	CASSLDPNTGELFF	TGCGCCAGCAGCTTGGACCCGAACACCGGGGAGCTGTTTTTT
TRBJ1-6	TRBV7-9	TRBD1	many	CASSSGQGEDSPLHF	TGTGCCAGCAGCTCGGGACAGGGAGAGGATTCACCCCTCCACTTT
TRBJ1-2	TRBV27	NA	many	CASAPGLNYGYTF	TGTGCCAGCGCGCCAGGACTAAACTATGGCTACACCTTC
TRBJ1-1	TRBV7-2	NA	NA	CASSLGGGGLNTEAFF	TGTGCCAGCAGCTTAGGCGGGGGGGGCTTGAACACTGAAGCTTTCTTT
TRBJ1-6	TRBV11-2	NA	NA	CASSQPSKPLHF	TGTGCCAGCAGCCAGCCGAGTAAGCCCCTCCACTTT
TRBJ2-6	TRBV4-3	NA	many	CASSPSFQRLRGANVLTF	TGCGCCAGCAGCCCCTCGTTCCAGAGGCTCCGTGGGGCCAACGTCCTGACTTTC
TRBJ1-1	TRBV4-3	TRBD1	few	CASSQTLTGGHTEAFF	TGCGCCAGCAGCCAGACACTGACAGGGGGTCACACTGAAGCTTTCTTT
TRBJ2-3	TRBV7-2	NA	few	CASSIEERDTQYF	TGTGCCAGCAGCATAGAGGAAAGGGATACGCAGTATTTT
TRBJ1-2	TRBV7-9	NA	few	CASSLLAGLDGYTF	TGTGCCAGCAGCTTACTAGCAGGGTTGGATGGCTACACCTTC
TRBJ2-2	TRBV5-1	NA	many	CASSPQGSGELFF	TGCGCCAGCAGCCCCCAAGGGTCGGGGGAGCTGTTTTTT
TRBJ1-1	TRBV7-8	TRBD1	NA	CASSSSEGGSEAFF	TGTGCCAGCAGCTCTTCGGAAGGGGGCTCTGAAGCTTTCTTT
TRBJ2-7	TRBV4-2	NA	NA	CASSQDRGGSRLYF	TGTGCCAGCAGCCAAGATCGGGGAGGCAGCCGTCTGTACTTC
TRBJ2-3	TRBV15	TRBD1	few	CATSRGTGGADTQYF	TGTGCCACCAGCAGGGGAACAGGGGGCGCCGATACGCAGTATTTT
TRBJ1-6	TRBV30	NA	few	CAWSPWTENSPLHF	TGTGCCTGGAGTCCCTGGACTGAGAATTCACCCCTCCACTTT
TRBJ1-1	TRBV25-1	NA	few	CASSKGFGTEAFF	TGTGCCAGCAGTAAGGGGTTCGGCACTGAAGCTTTCTTT
TRBJ1-2	TRBV5-1	NA	many	CASSLAGQGRYYGYTF	TGCGCCAGCAGCTTGGCCGGGCAGGGGAGGTACTATGGCTACACCTTC
TRBJ1-1	TRBV4-2	NA	few	CASSHSGPNTEAFF	TGTGCCAGCAGCCATTCGGGACCGAACACTGAAGCTTTCTTT
TRBJ1-1	TRBV6-5	NA	NA	CASSPHRTNTEAFF	TGTGCCAGCAGTCCCCACAGAACTAACACTGAAGCTTTCTTT
TRBJ1-6	TRBV5-1	NA	many	CASSGTEGLRAPLHF	TGCGCCAGCAGCGGTACGGAGGGGCTCAGGGCACCCCTCCACTTT
TRBJ1-1	TRBV5-6	NA	NA	CASSSPGQMNTEAFF	TGTGCCAGCAGCTCTCCGGGACAAATGAACACTGAAGCTTTCTTT
TRBJ1-3	TRBV21-1	NA	few	CASSLLSTETSGNTIYF	TGTGCCAGCAGCCTCCTCTCGACAGAAACTTCTGGAAACACCATATATTTT
TRBJ2-5	TRBV6-2/TRBV6-3	NA	many	CASSYGGAETQYF	TGTGCCAGCAGTTACGGTGGGGCAGAGACCCAGTACTTC
TRBJ2-2	TRBV30	NA	NA	CAWSVGGVGELFF	TGTGCCTGGAGTGTAGGTGGGGTCGGGGAGCTGTTTTTT
TRBJ2-5	TRBV5-6	NA	few	CASSTAGSQETQYF	TGTGCCAGCAGCACGGCAGGGAGCCAAGAGACCCAGTACTTC
TRBJ1-5	TRBV6-5	NA	NA	CASSYLGREQPQHF	TGTGCCAGCAGTTATCTGGGCAGGGAACAGCCCCAGCATTTT
TRBJ2-3	TRBV5-6	NA	NA	CASSLAAGAPTDTQYF	TGTGCCAGCAGCTTGGCCGCGGGGGCGCCGACAGATACGCAGTATTTT
TRBJ2-7	TRBV4-1	NA	many	CASSQEQGSYEQYF	TGCGCCAGCAGCCAAGAACAGGGATCCTACGAGCAGTACTTC
TRBJ2-7	TRBV12-3/TRBV12-4	NA	few	CASSPAARPPYEQYF	TGTGCCAGCAGTCCCGCAGCGAGACCCCCCTACGAGCAGTACTTC
TRBJ1-1	TRBV28	NA	many	CASKRRSEAFF	TGTGCCAGCAAAAGAAGGTCTGAAGCTTTCTTT
TRBJ2-3	TRBV4-2	TRBD2	NA	CASSPGTSGGALTDTQYF	TGTGCCAGCAGCCCGGGGACTAGCGGGGGGGCCTTGACAGATACGCAGTATTTT
TRBJ2-3	TRBV12-3/TRBV12-4	NA	few	CASSYSGAGGADTQYF	TGTGCCAGCAGCTACAGTGGGGCGGGCGGGGCAGATACGCAGTATTTT
TRBJ2-3	TRBV20-1	NA	NA	CSARGSAEVRDTQYF	TGCAGTGCTAGAGGGTCGGCCGAGGTACGTGATACGCAGTATTTT
TRBJ1-5	TRBV27	NA	NA	CASSLRSGPQHF	TGTGCCAGCAGTTTAAGGTCGGGGCCCCAGCATTTT
TRBJ2-1	TRBV5-4	TRBD2	NA	CASSEEGAGNEQFF	TGTGCCAGCAGCGAGGAGGGAGCGGGGAATGAGCAGTTCTTC
TRBJ2-3	TRBV7-3	TRBD1	few	CASSLLGQGTTDTQYF	TGTGCCAGCAGCTTATTAGGACAGGGCACAACAGATACGCAGTATTTT
TRBJ2-3	TRBV5-1	NA	few	CASSLAEAVFGTDTQYF	TGCGCCAGCAGCTTGGCGGAGGCAGTGTTCGGGACAGATACGCAGTATTTT
TRBJ2-6	TRBV5-1	NA	NA	CASSLTVTGANVLTF	TGCGCCAGCAGCTTGACTGTGACTGGGGCCAACGTCCTGACTTTC
TRBJ2-5	TRBV11-2	NA	NA	CASSLGIGLQETQYF	TGTGCCAGCAGCTTAGGTATAGGGCTGCAGGAGACCCAGTACTTC
TRBJ1-4	TRBV7-9	NA	few	CASSQTPNNEKLFF	TGTGCCAGCAGCCAGACACCGAATAATGAAAAACTGTTTTTT
TRBJ1-2	TRBV28	NA	many	CASSWASRPDGYTF	TGTGCCAGCAGCTGGGCGTCGAGGCCGGATGGCTACACCTTC
TRBJ1-2	TRBV25-1	NA	NA	CASSEGPWGPHGYTF	TGTGCCAGCAGTGAAGGGCCGTGGGGACCTCATGGCTACACCTTC
TRBJ1-2	TRBV29-1	NA	many	CSVEDRRGVKGYTF	TGCAGCGTTGAAGATCGGCGGGGCGTCAAGGGCTACACCTTC
TRBJ2-7	TRBV7-2	NA	few	CASSLLIEQYF	TGTGCCAGCAGCTTATTGATCGAGCAGTACTTC